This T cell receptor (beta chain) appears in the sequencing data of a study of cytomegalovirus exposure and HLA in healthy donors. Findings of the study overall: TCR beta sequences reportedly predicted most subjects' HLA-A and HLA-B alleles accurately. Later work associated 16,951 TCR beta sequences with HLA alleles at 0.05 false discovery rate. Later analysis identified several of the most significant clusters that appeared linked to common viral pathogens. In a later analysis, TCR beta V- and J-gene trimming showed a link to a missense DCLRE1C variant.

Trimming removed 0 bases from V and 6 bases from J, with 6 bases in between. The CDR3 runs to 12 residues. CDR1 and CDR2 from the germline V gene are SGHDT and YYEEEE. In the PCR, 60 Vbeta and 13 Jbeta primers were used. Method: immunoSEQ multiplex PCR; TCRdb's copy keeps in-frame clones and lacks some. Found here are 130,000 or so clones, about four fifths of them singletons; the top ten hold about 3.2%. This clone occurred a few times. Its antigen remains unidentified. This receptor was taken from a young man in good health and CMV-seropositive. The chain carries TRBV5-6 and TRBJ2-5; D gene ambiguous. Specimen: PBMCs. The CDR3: CASSLVQKTQYF. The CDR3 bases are TGTGCCAGCAGCTTGGTTCAAAAGACCCAGTACTTC.